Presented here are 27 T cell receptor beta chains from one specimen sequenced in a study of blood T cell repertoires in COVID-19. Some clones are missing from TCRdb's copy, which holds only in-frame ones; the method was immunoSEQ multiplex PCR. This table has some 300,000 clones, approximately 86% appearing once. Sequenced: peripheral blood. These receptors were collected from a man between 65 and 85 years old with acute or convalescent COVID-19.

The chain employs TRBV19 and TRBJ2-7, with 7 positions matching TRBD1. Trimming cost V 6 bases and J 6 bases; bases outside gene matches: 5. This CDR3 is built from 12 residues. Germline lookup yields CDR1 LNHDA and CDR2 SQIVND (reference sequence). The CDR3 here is CASRGYRGEQYF. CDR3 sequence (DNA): TGTGCCAGTAGGGGGTACAGGGGCGAGCAGTACTTC.

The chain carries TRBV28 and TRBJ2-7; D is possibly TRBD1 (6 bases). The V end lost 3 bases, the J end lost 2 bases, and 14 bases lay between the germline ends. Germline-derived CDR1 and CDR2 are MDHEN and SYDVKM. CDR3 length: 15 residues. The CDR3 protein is CASSLVGASPYEQYF. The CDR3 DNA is TGTGCCAGCAGTTTGGTGGGGGCCTCGCCCTACGAGCAGTACTTC.

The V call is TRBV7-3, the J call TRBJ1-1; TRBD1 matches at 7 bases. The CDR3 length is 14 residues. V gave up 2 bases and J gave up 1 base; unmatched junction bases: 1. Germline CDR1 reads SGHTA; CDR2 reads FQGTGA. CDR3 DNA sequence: TGTGCCAGCAGCTTACGACAGGGGAACACTGAAGCTTTCTTT. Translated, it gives CASSLRQGNTEAFF.

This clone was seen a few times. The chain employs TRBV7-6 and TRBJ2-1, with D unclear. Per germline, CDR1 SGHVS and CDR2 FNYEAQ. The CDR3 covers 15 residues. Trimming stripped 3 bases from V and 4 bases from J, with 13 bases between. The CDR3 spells CASSLVARTYNEQFF. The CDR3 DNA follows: TGTGCCAGCAGCTTGGTTGCGCGAACTTACAATGAGCAGTTCTTC.

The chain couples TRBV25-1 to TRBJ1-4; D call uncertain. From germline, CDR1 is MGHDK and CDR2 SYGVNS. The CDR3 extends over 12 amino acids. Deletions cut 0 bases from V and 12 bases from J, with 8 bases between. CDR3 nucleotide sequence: TGTGCCAGCAGTGAATACGGAGAAGAACTGTTTTTT. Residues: CASSEYGEELFF.

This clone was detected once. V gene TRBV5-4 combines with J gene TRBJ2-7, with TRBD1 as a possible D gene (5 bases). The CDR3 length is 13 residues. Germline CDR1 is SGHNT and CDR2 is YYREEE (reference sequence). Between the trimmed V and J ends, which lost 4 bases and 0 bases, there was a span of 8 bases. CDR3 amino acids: CASSKTDSYEQYF. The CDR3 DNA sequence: TGTGCCAGCAGCAAGACAGACTCCTACGAGCAGTACTTC.

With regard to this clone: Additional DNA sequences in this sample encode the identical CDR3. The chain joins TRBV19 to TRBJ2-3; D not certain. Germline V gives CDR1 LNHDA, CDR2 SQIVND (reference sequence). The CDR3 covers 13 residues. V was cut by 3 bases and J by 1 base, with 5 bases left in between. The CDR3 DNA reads TGTGCCAGTAGTATGTCCGGCACAGATACGCAGTATTTT. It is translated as CASSMSGTDTQYF.

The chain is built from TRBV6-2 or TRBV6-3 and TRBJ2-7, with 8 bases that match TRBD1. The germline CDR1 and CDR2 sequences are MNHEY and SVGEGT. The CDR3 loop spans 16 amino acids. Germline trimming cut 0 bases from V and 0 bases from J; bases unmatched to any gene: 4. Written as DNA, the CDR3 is TGTGCCAGCAGTTACTCCCGGGACAGGAGCTCCTACGAGCAGTACTTC. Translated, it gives CASSYSRDRSSYEQYF.

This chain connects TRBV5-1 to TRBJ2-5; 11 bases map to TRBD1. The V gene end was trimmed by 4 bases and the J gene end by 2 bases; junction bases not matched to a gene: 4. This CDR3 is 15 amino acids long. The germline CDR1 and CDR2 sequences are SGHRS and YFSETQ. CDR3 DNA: TGCGCCAGCAGCGGGAGGGACAGGGGGCAAGAGACCCAGTACTTC. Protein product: CASSGRDRGQETQYF.

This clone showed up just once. The DNA for the CDR3 is TGTGCCAGCAGCGTAGCCCCAGGAAGCGGGCAGTACTTC. This encodes CASSVAPGSGQYF. The rearrangement links TRBV9 to TRBJ2-7; D may be TRBD2 (5 bases). From germline, CDR1 is SGDLS and CDR2 YYNGEE. Trimming pared 0 bases from V and 9 bases from J, leaving 13 bases between. The CDR3 consists of 13 residues. The variable domain in full, with the rest retrieved from reference TRBV9 and TRBJ2-7, is DSGVTQTPKHLITATGQRVTLRCSPRSGDLSVYWYQQSLDQGLQFLIQYYNGEERAKGNILERFSAQQFPDLHSELNLSSLELGDSALYFCASSVAPGSGQYFGPGTRLTVT.

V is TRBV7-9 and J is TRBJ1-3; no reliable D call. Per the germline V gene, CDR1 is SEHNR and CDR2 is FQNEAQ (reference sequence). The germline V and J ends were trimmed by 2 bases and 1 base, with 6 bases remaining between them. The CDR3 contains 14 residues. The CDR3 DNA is TGTGCCAGCAGCTTACGTCGGTCTGGAAACACCATATATTTT. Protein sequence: CASSLRRSGNTIYF.

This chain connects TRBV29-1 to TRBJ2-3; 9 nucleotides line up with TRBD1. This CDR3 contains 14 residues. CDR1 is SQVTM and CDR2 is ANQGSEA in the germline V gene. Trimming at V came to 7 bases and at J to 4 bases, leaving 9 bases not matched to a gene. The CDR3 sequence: CSGANRGPADTQYF. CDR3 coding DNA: TGCAGCGGAGCTAACAGGGGGCCCGCAGATACGCAGTATTTT.

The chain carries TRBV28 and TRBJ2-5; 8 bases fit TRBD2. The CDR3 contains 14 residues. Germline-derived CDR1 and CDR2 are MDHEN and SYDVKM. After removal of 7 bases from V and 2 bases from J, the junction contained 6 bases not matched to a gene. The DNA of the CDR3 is TGTGCCAGCAAATTAGCGGGGAATCAAGAGACCCAGTACTTC. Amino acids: CASKLAGNQETQYF.

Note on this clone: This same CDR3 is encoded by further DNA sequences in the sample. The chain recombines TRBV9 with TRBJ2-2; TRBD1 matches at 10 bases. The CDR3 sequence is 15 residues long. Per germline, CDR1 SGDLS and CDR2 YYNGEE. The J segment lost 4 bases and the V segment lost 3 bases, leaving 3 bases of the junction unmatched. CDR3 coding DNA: TGTGCCAGCAGCGCGGGACAGGGGAGCACCGGGGAGCTGTTTTTT. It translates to CASSAGQGSTGELFF.

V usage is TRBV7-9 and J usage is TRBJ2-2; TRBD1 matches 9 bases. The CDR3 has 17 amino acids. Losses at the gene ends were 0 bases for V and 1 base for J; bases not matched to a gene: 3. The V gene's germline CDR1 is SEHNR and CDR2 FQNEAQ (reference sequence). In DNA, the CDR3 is TGTGCCAGCAGCTTAGCCTTGGGACAGGGGAACACCGGGGAGCTGTTTTTT. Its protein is CASSLALGQGNTGELFF. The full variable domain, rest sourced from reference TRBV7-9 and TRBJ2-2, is DTGVSQNPRHKITKRGQNVTFRCDPISEHNRLYWYRQTLGQGPEFLTYFQNEAQLEKSRLLSDRFSAERPKGSFSTLEIQRTEQGDSAMYLCASSLALGQGNTGELFFGEGSRLTVL.

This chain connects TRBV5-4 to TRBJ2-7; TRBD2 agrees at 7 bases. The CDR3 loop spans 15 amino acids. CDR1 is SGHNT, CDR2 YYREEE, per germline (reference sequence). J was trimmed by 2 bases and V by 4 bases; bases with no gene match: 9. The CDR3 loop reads CASSPGRRVTYEQYF. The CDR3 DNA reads TGTGCCAGCAGCCCCGGGAGGCGGGTGACCTACGAGCAGTACTTC. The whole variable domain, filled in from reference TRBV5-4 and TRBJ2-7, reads ETGVTQSPTHLIKTRGQQVTLRCSSQSGHNTVSWYQQALGQGPQFIFQYYREEENGRGNFPPRFSGLQFPNYSSELNVNALELDDSALYLCASSPGRRVTYEQYFGPGTRLTVT.

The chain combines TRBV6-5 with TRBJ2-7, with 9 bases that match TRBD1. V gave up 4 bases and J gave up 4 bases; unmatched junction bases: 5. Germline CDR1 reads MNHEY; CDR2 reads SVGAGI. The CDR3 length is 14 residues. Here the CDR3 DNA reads TGTGCCAGCAGTTCCCCGGGACAGGGTTACGAGCAGTACTTC. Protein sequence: CASSSPGQGYEQYF.

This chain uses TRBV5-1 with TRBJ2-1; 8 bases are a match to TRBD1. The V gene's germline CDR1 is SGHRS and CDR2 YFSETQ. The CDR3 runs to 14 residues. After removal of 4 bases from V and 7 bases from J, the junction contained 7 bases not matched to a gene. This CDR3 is CASSTWTGTNEQFF. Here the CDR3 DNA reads TGCGCCAGCAGCACTTGGACAGGGACAAATGAGCAGTTCTTC.

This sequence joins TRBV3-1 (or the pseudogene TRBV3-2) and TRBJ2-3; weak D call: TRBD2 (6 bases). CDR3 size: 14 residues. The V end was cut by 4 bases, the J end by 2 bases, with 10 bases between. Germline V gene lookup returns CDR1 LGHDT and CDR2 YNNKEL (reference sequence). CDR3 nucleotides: TGTGCCAGCAGCCCGGGACTCCTCACAGATACGCAGTATTTT. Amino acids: CASSPGLLTDTQYF.

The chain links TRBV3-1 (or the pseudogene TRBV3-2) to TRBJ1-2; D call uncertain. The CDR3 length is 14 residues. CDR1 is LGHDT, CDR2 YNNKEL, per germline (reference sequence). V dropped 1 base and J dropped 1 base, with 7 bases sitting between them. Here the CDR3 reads CASSQGPSNYGYTF. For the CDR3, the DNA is TGTGCCAGCAGCCAAGGTCCCAGTAACTATGGCTACACCTTC.

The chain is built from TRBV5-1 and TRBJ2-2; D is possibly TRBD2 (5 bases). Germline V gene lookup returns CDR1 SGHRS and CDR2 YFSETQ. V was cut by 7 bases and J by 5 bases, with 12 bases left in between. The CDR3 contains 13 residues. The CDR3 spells CASSPSGTGELFF. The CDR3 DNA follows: TGCGCCAGCTCTCCCTCGGGAACCGGGGAGCTGTTTTTT.

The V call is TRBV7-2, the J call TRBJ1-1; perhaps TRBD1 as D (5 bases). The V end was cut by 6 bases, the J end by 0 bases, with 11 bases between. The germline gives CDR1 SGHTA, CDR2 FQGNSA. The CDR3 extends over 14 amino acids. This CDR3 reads CASSRDSMNTEAFF. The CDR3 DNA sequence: TGTGCCAGCAGTCGGGACTCAATGAACACTGAAGCTTTCTTT.

The CDR3 region is CASSPGGASHEQYF. CDR3 in DNA: TGTGCCAGCAGCCCAGGGGGCGCGTCCCACGAGCAGTACTTC. V is TRBV3-1 (or the pseudogene TRBV3-2) and J is TRBJ2-7; 8 bases are shared with TRBD1. The J segment lost 5 bases and the V segment lost 4 bases, leaving 7 bases of the junction unmatched. This CDR3 spans 14 amino acids. The germline V gene encodes CDR1 LGHDT and CDR2 YNNKEL (reference sequence).

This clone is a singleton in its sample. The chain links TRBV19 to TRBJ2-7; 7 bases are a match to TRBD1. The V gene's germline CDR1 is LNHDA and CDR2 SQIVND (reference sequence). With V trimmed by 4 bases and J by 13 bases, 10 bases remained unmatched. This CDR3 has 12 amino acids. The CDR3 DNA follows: TGTGCCAGTAGTACCGCCTCCGGGACAGAATACTTC. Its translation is CASSTASGTEYF.

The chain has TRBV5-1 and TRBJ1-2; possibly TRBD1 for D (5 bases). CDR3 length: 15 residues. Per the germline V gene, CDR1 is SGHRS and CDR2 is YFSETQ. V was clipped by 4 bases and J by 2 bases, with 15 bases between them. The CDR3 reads CASSPGDGGNYGYTF. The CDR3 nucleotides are TGCGCCAGCAGCCCGGGAGACGGGGGAAACTATGGCTACACCTTC.

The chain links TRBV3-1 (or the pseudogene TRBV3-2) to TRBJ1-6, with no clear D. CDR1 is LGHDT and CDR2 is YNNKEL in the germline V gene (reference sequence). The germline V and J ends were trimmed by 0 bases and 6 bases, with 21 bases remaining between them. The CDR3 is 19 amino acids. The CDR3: CASSQDQRDTREGNSPLHF. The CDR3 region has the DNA TGTGCCAGCAGCCAAGATCAAAGGGATACAAGGGAGGGTAATTCACCCCTCCACTTT.

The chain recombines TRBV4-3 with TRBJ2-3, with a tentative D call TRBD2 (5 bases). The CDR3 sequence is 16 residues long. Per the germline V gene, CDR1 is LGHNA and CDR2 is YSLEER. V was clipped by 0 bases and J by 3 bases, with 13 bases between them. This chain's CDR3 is CASSQDAHQRTDTQYF. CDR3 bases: TGCGCCAGCAGCCAAGACGCCCACCAGCGGACAGATACGCAGTATTTT.